Sequencing of this T cell receptor beta chain was carried out in a study of cytomegalovirus exposure and HLA in healthy donors. Vbeta (60) and Jbeta (13) primers were used in the PCR. Profiled with immunoSEQ multiplex PCR; TCRdb holds only in-frame clones, not every one. The data contain about 87,000 clones, around 70% of them singletons. Germline V CDR1 and CDR2: SGHKS, YYEKEE (reference sequence). V lost 4 bases and J lost 4, with 8 bases in between. This CDR3 comprises 12 residues. The specimen was PBMCs. The chain links TRBV5-5 to TRBJ1-2; D unclear. The source is a man under 40 in good health and CMV-seropositive. Here the CDR3 reads CASSLSFYGYTF. For the CDR3, the DNA is TGTGCCAGCAGCCTCAGTTTCTATGGCTACACCTTC.